This TCR beta chain was obtained from a study of cytomegalovirus exposure and HLA in healthy donors (dated 2017 in TCRdb). For context, the study as a whole: According to an earlier analysis of 587 of the donors, some 180 million T cells yielded 117 million unique TCR beta sequences and approximately 300 Gb of sequence data. Roughly 300 gigabases of sequencing data and approximately 80 million unique TCR sequences were included in an early release covering 500 to 750 HLA-typed donors. Among the approximately 400 genotyped donors, under 90% belonged to the genetic ancestry cluster associated with self-reported Caucasian donors. The study was designed to test whether signatures of past pathogen exposure could be identified by cataloging public T cell receptors. Using immunosequencing, the study profiled T cell repertoires from around 670 subjects and related those repertoires to cytomegalovirus serostatus. In addition to the first cohort of around 670 subjects, a separate validation cohort of approximately 120 different subjects was used. To predict cytomegalovirus infection status, the study brought together high-throughput TCR immunosequencing, statistical association of individual TCRs with disease status, and machine learning. In a later analysis, previously published TCR beta repertoires from several hundred donors were re-analyzed and high-resolution HLA genotyping was added so that TCR occurrence patterns could be studied. Rather than using new phenotypic data, the later analysis identified candidate immune exposures from TCR beta sequences and from how often those sequences occurred across donors. In an earlier analysis of over 550 of the donors, high-throughput TCR beta sequencing was used to judge whether each TCR beta V gene segment behaved as functional or pseudogenic. Alongside the repertoire data, information on donor age, sex, ethnicity and CMV serostatus was compiled. A later genetic analysis used genome-wide SNP genotypes for about 65% of the roughly 700 donors, treating that subset as a discovery cohort. Every repertoire in the discovery cohort had been generated on one and the same sequencing platform. Class I and class II HLA loci were covered by the typing at four-digit resolution. Typing coverage differed by locus: A, B, C, DRB1 and DQB1 were typed in about 620-640 donors, DQA1 in 500 to 550, DPA1 in 600 to 610, and DPB1 in around 490. Four to six DR-DQ haplotypes were handled as single units for association and clustering, since linkage in the cohort was strong. Among roughly 400 genotyped donors of the cohort, an average of about 240,000 unique TCR beta nucleotide sequences was sequenced per donor, of which about 18% were non-productive. Points the paper makes about the study in general: Immune exposure information for the cohort was limited to CMV serostatus. While some public TCRs were present in many individuals, most TCR sequences turned up only very rarely across donors. Some IMGT-functional V segments, including TRBV6-2 and TRBV6-3, could not be told apart with the 87-base-pair reads, so those segments were excluded. A cluster of highly shared sequence variants was judged likely to represent a technical artifact of the sequencing pipeline. A few of the identified cytomegalovirus-associated TCR beta chains were confirmed in vitro to be specific for cytomegalovirus antigens. In a later analysis, the rate of TCR association differed among HLA loci, with DRB1 alleles having the most associated TCRs and HLA-C alleles having the fewest. A later genetic analysis reported fewer N-insertions in productive TCRs among donors in an Asian-associated ancestry cluster than the 666-donor mean. The authors suggested that the approach could potentially be generalized to other disease states and immunological phenotypes. In a later analysis, more than 15,000 TCR beta sequences were associated with specific HLA alleles at a false discovery rate of 0.05. According to a later analysis, most CMV-associated TCR beta chains appeared to be HLA-restricted, and the HLA associations seemed to be driven largely by CMV exposure. Over 15 rarely observed V segments, including chromosome 9 orphons, were excluded from the earlier analysis of approximately 500 of the donors because counts were too low. Correlated functional status among segregating V segments might reflect linkage disequilibrium, but an unknown experimental factor could not be ruled out. A further reported finding was that TCR beta sequences accurately predicted the HLA-A and HLA-B alleles for most subjects in the first cohort. Because some donors lacked HLA typing at each locus, the association tests relied only on the typed subset. When HLA alleles, especially DR and DQ, strongly co-occurred, TCR associations were difficult to assign to individual alleles. Several of the top co-occurrence clusters appeared to be linked to parvovirus B19, influenza, CMV and Epstein-Barr virus, according to a later analysis. The study gave a list of about 150 TCR beta chains associated with cytomegalovirus. In a later genetic analysis, a missense DCLRE1C variant was associated with V-gene and J-gene trimming of TCR beta chains, and the association was replicated in an independent cohort. The cohort was sequenced for TCR beta chains only, and without alpha or paired-chain data the features that could be detected were limited. An earlier analysis of several hundred of the donors showed that most TCR beta V segments appeared in productive rearrangements either about 87% or about 30% of the time, which broadly matched IMGT annotations. In a later analysis, HLA-associated TCR beta chains showed more clonal expansion and lower generation probabilities than non-associated chains that were equally common. Roughly uniform sequencing depth across donors was assumed in presence/absence analyses, although this assumption may not hold. The classifier was reported to diagnose cytomegalovirus status with high specificity and sensitivity in both the original cohort and the validation cohort.

The cohort was made up of 500 to 800 healthy bone marrow donors. All cohort members were sampled while nominally healthy, although unrecorded immune exposures were likely present. The donor tested CMV seropositive, placing the donor among the 289 seropositive members of the cohort. A peripheral blood sample was collected from each donor, and TCR beta sequencing was performed on peripheral blood mononuclear cells. The Qiagen DNeasy Blood Extraction Kit was used to extract genomic DNA from the blood cell samples. Relative to germline, V is 6 bases shorter and J is 2 bases shorter, with 8 bases between their ends. Via the germline V gene, CDR1 is MDHEN and CDR2 SYDVKM. There are 12 amino acids in the CDR3, from cysteine to phenylalanine inclusive. The sequence is cut down to CDR3 DNA, 36 bases in frame from base 1. The library was obtained by the immunoSEQ multiplex PCR assay. A mixture of 60 forward primers for TCR Vbeta segments and 13 reverse primers for TCR Jbeta segments was used in the multiplex PCR. The CDR3 region of rearranged TCR beta genes was amplified from genomic DNA by a multiplex PCR assay. Amplified TCR beta libraries were sequenced as 87-base-pair reads on the Illumina HiSeq System. In the original analysis: A later analysis counted about 80 million unique TCR beta chains across the 666 repertoires, and about 10 million of these chains were shared by at least two donors. Raw reads were error-corrected and collapsed into unique sequences with a nearest-neighbor algorithm that merged closely related sequences to remove PCR and sequencing errors. Alignment of CDR3 sequences to IMGT reference sequences was used to assign V, D and J gene segments. For a sequence to be retained, at least a six-nucleotide match to both a V gene segment and a J gene segment was required. Rearrangements were classified as productive when the CDR3 lacked stop codons and remained in frame with V and J, and all other rearrangements were classified as non-productive. CDR3 was defined according to IMGT convention as the region running from the second conserved V-encoded cysteine to the conserved J-encoded phenylalanine. The earlier analysis of 550 to 650 of the donors excluded any sequence lacking an unambiguous match to a single V gene segment. An earlier analysis of about 600 of the donors called V segments functional above 56.7% productive rearrangements and segregating when the between-donor standard deviation exceeded 5%. A statistical classification framework was built to diagnose cytomegalovirus status from the catalog of TCR beta chain sequences. V and J gene assignment, in a later analysis, came from comparing TCR nucleotide sequences with IMGT/GENE-DB human TR gene sequences. A later analysis assigned CDR3 sequences and most-parsimonious VDJ recombination scenarios with the TCRdist pipeline. A later analysis defined each TCR beta chain by its CDR3 amino acid sequence plus V-gene family, and excluded reads lacking a unique V-gene family. To address suspected cross-contamination and a sequencing artifact, a later analysis removed 550 to 750 highly shared, low-generation-probability nucleotide sequences. For each public chain, a later analysis derived a clonal expansion index from normalized ranks of inferred template counts within each repertoire. In a later analysis, generation probabilities were computed using a VDJ recombination model fitted to out-of-frame rearrangements, and the results were checked against IGoR. Hypergeometric tests were used in a later analysis to score TCR-TCR, TCR-HLA and TCR-CMV co-occurrence, with a repertoire-size bias correction applied to the TCR pairs. To estimate false discovery rates, a later analysis permuted the HLA or CMV assignments 20 times. A later analysis grouped co-occurring TCRs with DBSCAN, adding TCRdist sequence similarity when clustering within HLA-allele-positive subsets. Repertoires with fewer than 30,000 or more than 120,000 public chains, plus five repertoires with anomalous nucleotide sharing, were excluded from co-occurrence clustering. The table was pulled from immuneACCESS by TCRdb, which kept in-frame rearrangements only. Such tables lose some clones; where checked, under half of the loss comes from unresolved V genes, and the rest has no known cause. V and J calls and clone size are as listed in that table; D and trimming were resolved from the DNA. Here the sample has 150,000 or so clones; nearly 70% occur a single time. Roughly 10% of the sample lies in the top ten.

As concerns this clone: Its target antigen remains unknown. No much larger clone is present one base from it, and per-base qualities are unavailable.

The receptor was derived from a man under 40 in good health and CMV-seropositive. In this chain, TRBV28 is recombined with TRBJ2-7, with the D segment identity uncertain. The specimen was PBMCs. At the DNA level, the sequence is TGTGCCAGCAGGGGCAGAGCCTACGAGCAGTACTTC. Translated, it reads CASRGRAYEQYF.